What follows are 22 T cell receptor beta chains derived from one specimen sequenced in a study of blood T cell repertoires in COVID-19 (dated by TCRdb to the early 2020s). Libraries were built with the immunoSEQ multiplex PCR assay. This is the immuneACCESS table as TCRdb keeps it, with only in-frame sequences that have V and J called. A part of the clones is gone; compared with another copy, unresolved V genes explain less than half, and the rest is unexplained. The sample table shows approximately 240,000 clones, and around 85% are seen once. 4% to 4.5% of the sample is held by the ten biggest clonotypes. The material sequenced was peripheral blood. The receptors originated from a middle-aged woman with active or convalescent COVID-19.

The V and J genes are TRBV5-1 and TRBJ1-4, with 7 bases identical to TRBD1. Germline V gene data show CDR1 as SGHRS and CDR2 as YFSETQ. The CDR3 contains 16 residues. V shed 2 bases and J 0 bases; nucleotides not matched to a gene: 4. The CDR3 sequence is CASSLGGRSTNEKLFF. The CDR3 DNA follows: TGCGCCAGCAGCTTAGGGGGCCGCTCAACTAATGAAAAACTGTTTTTT.

The rearrangement joins TRBV5-1 to TRBJ2-1; 10 bases map to TRBD2. V dropped 0 bases and J dropped 8; count of bases not matched to a gene: 5. The CDR3 loop spans 15 amino acids. Germline assignment: CDR1 SGHRS and CDR2 YFSETQ. The CDR3 reads CASSLVSSGGDEQFF. The CDR3 DNA sequence: TGCGCCAGCAGCTTGGTTTCTAGCGGGGGCGATGAGCAGTTCTTC.

The gene calls are TRBV6-4 and TRBJ1-2; 11 nucleotides match TRBD1. The J segment lost 6 bases and the V segment lost 5 bases, leaving 5 bases of the junction unmatched. Germline values: CDR1 MRHNA, CDR2 SNTAGT. This CDR3 is 14 amino acids long. CDR3 DNA: TGTGCCAGCAGTCGGACAGGGGGCGCGGATGGCTACACCTTC. The encoded protein is CASSRTGGADGYTF.

This chain connects TRBV19 to TRBJ1-1, with 7 bases that match TRBD1. The CDR3 covers 16 residues. Germline V gene sequence: CDR1 LNHDA, CDR2 SQIVND (reference sequence). J lost 3 bases, V lost 5 bases, and 12 bases had no gene match. CDR3 coding DNA: TGTGCCAGTAGTGCGTTTCTAGGGGGCACGGACACTGAAGCTTTCTTT. Amino acids: CASSAFLGGTDTEAFF.

The gene calls are TRBV2 and TRBJ1-6, with 7 bases lining up with TRBD1. CDR3 size: 13 residues. Germline V gives CDR1 SNHLY, CDR2 FYNNEI. Trimming removed 7 bases from V and 10 bases from J; junction bases left unmatched: 7. The CDR3 sequence: CASTLAGGSPLHF. The DNA of the CDR3 is TGTGCCAGCACTTTGGCAGGGGGATCACCCCTCCACTTT.

This clone has only a few counts. The chain uses TRBV3-1 (or the pseudogene TRBV3-2) and TRBJ1-2; TRBD1 agrees at 7 bases. The V gene end was trimmed by 10 bases and the J gene end by 14 bases; junction bases not matched to a gene: 10. The germline V gene has CDR1 LGHDT and CDR2 YNNKEL (reference sequence). This CDR3 is 10 amino acids long. CDR3 sequence reads: CATFGQAYTF. The CDR3 bases are TGTGCCACCTTCGGACAGGCCTATACCTTC.

This sequence joins TRBV6-5 and TRBJ2-5; 9 bases map to TRBD1. This CDR3 spans 15 amino acids. With 5 bases clipped from V and 4 bases from J, the junction kept 8 bases outside the gene matches. Germline CDR1 is MNHEY and CDR2 is SVGAGI. CDR3: CASSISGQGRETQYF. The CDR3 DNA sequence: TGTGCCAGCAGTATCTCGGGACAGGGAAGAGAGACCCAGTACTTC.

V gene TRBV11-3 combines with J gene TRBJ1-4; D is undetermined. The germline V gene has CDR1 SGHNT and CDR2 YENEEA. The CDR3 loop spans 13 amino acids. V was clipped by 4 bases and J by 8 bases, with 11 bases between them. CDR3 coding DNA: TGTGCCAGCAGCTCGCTAGCATGGGAAAAACTGTTTTTT. It codes for CASSSLAWEKLFF.

This clone was seen only once. The rearrangement joins TRBV5-1 to TRBJ1-1, with 10 bases matching TRBD1. The germline V gene has CDR1 SGHRS and CDR2 YFSETQ. This CDR3 region has 15 residues. V gave up 0 bases and J gave up 5 bases; unmatched junction bases: 4. DNA of the CDR3: TGCGCCAGCAGCTTGGACGGGACAGGGGAAACTGAAGCTTTCTTT. Protein: CASSLDGTGETEAFF. Complete variable domain (other parts from reference TRBV5-1 and TRBJ1-1): KAGVTQTPRYLIKTRGQQVTLSCSPISGHRSVSWYQQTPGQGLQFLFEYFSETQRNKGNFPGRFSGRQFSNSRSEMNVSTLELGDSALYLCASSLDGTGETEAFFGQGTRLTVV.

The chain employs TRBV11-1 and TRBJ1-2; D uncertain. CDR1 is SGHAT and CDR2 is FQDESV in the germline V gene (reference sequence). The CDR3 consists of 12 residues. Trimming took 9 bases from V and 5 from J, leaving 13 bases between them. In DNA form, the CDR3 reads TGTGCCAGTGCGGACGGGGTATATGGCTACACCTTC. As protein: CASADGVYGYTF.

Comment on this clone: This same CDR3 is encoded by further DNA sequences in the sample. This chain connects TRBV5-1 to TRBJ1-5; 7 nucleotides agree with TRBD1. The CDR3 is 14 residues long. The germline V gene has CDR1 SGHRS and CDR2 YFSETQ. V trimming: 0 bases; J trimming: 5 bases; junction bases outside the gene matches: 2. The CDR3 protein is CASSLGDSYQPQHF. The CDR3 DNA is TGCGCCAGCAGCTTGGGGGACAGTTATCAGCCCCAGCATTTT.

This chain connects TRBV5-1 to TRBJ1-4; 7 bases are a match to TRBD1. J lost 5 bases, V lost 4 bases, and 8 bases had no gene match. The CDR3 consists of 15 residues. The germline V gene encodes CDR1 SGHRS and CDR2 YFSETQ. CDR3 sequence reads: CASSLSPGQNEKLFF. In DNA, the CDR3 is TGCGCCAGCAGCCTTTCTCCGGGACAGAATGAAAAACTGTTTTTT.

V usage is TRBV19 and J usage is TRBJ1-2; D may be TRBD1 (6 bases). V lost 8 bases and J lost 8, with 18 bases in between. The germline CDR1 and CDR2 sequences are LNHDA and SQIVND (reference sequence). The CDR3 is made up of 13 amino acids. The CDR3 DNA sequence: TGTGCCAGTGCCATCCAGGGGTTAGGAGGCTACACCTTC. It is translated as CASAIQGLGGYTF. The full variable domain, with the rest looked up from reference TRBV19 and TRBJ1-2, is DGGITQSPKYLFRKEGQNVTLSCEQNLNHDAMYWYRQDPGQGLRLIYYSQIVNDFQKGDIAEGYSVSREKKESFPLTVTSAQKNPTAFYLCASAIQGLGGYTFGSGTRLTVV.

The chain employs TRBV6-5 and TRBJ1-1; D is ambiguous. CDR1 and CDR2 (germline): MNHEY, SVGAGI. The CDR3 loop spans 14 amino acids. V was clipped by 0 bases and J by 5 bases, with 10 bases between them. In nucleotides, the CDR3 is TGTGCCAGCAGTTACTCCGCAGAGCGGACTGAAGCTTTCTTT. Translated: CASSYSAERTEAFF.

The J gene is TRBJ1-5, the V gene TRBV7-9; D unclear. The germline gives CDR1 SEHNR, CDR2 FQNEAQ (reference sequence). This CDR3 region has 14 residues. Deletions cut 5 bases from V and 5 bases from J, with 13 bases between. For the CDR3, the DNA is TGTGCCAGCAGCCCATTTGAGAGGGATCAGCCCCAGCATTTT. It codes for CASSPFERDQPQHF.

V is TRBV5-1 and J is TRBJ1-2, with 7 bases lining up with TRBD1. V was clipped by 4 bases and J by 1 base; unmatched bases: 4. CDR1 and CDR2 from the germline V gene are SGHRS and YFSETQ. This CDR3 contains 14 residues. The CDR3 sequence: CASSPQGVNYGYTF. CDR3 in DNA: TGCGCCAGCAGCCCCCAGGGGGTTAACTATGGCTACACCTTC. Full variable domain (missing parts from reference TRBV5-1 and TRBJ1-2): KAGVTQTPRYLIKTRGQQVTLSCSPISGHRSVSWYQQTPGQGLQFLFEYFSETQRNKGNFPGRFSGRQFSNSRSEMNVSTLELGDSALYLCASSPQGVNYGYTFGSGTRLTVV.

A single count supports this clone. This chain links TRBV6-6 with TRBJ1-2, with D perhaps matching TRBD1 (6 bases). Germline CDR1 reads MNHNY; CDR2 reads SVGAGI (reference sequence). This CDR3 has 14 amino acids. Deletions cut 0 bases from V and 3 bases from J, with 8 bases between. CDR3 bases: TGTGCCAGCAGTTACTCGGGGGCTGACTATGGCTACACCTTC. This gives the protein CASSYSGADYGYTF.

This clone was counted a few times. The CDR3 nucleotides read TGTGCCAGCAGTGGCACTAACTCCTACAATGAGCAGTTCTTC. Protein sequence: CASSGTNSYNEQFF. This chain joins TRBV2 and TRBJ2-1; unclear D gene. Germline CDR1 reads SNHLY; CDR2 reads FYNNEI. CDR3 length: 14 amino acids. V lost 4 bases and J 0 bases, leaving 7 bases between the germline ends.

The chain employs TRBV27 and TRBJ2-7, with TRBD1 matching over 8 bases. The CDR3 is made up of 13 amino acids. Germline V gives CDR1 MNHEY, CDR2 SMNVEV (reference sequence). V lost 6 bases and J lost 2; bases outside the gene matches: 3. CDR3 sequence: CASRTGATYEQYF. The CDR3 nucleotides read TGTGCCAGCAGGACAGGGGCTACCTACGAGCAGTACTTC.

This chain joins TRBV11-1 and TRBJ2-3; maybe TRBD1 (5 bases). This CDR3 contains 15 residues. Germline assignment: CDR1 SGHAT and CDR2 FQDESV (reference sequence). V dropped 1 base and J dropped 0 bases, with 8 bases sitting between them. The CDR3 sequence: CASSLVAGSTDTQYF. CDR3 in DNA: TGTGCCAGCAGCTTAGTGGCAGGGAGCACAGATACGCAGTATTTT. Looking up the rest from reference TRBV11-1 and TRBJ2-3 gives the full variable domain: EAEVAQSPRYKITEKSQAVAFWCDPISGHATLYWYRQILGQGPELLVQFQDESVVDDSQLPKDRFSAERLKGVDSTLKIQPAELGDSAMYLCASSLVAGSTDTQYFGPGTRLTVL.

The rearrangement links TRBV29-1 to TRBJ2-7; 15 bases map to TRBD2. The CDR3 loop spans 19 amino acids. The V gene's germline CDR1 is SQVTM and CDR2 ANQGSEA. Trimming took 7 bases from V and 1 from J; bases not matched to a gene: 17. The CDR3 reads CSAPMQTGLAGGQSYEQYV. CDR3 sequence (DNA): TGCAGCGCGCCCATGCAAACAGGACTAGCGGGGGGGCAATCCTACGAGCAGTACGTC.

In DNA, the CDR3 is TGTGCCAGCAGCTTAGTAGGTCAGGATCAGCCCCAGCATTTT. This gives the protein CASSLVGQDQPQHF. This rearrangement joins TRBV7-2 to TRBJ1-5; D is unresolved. Looked up from germline, CDR1 is SGHTA and CDR2 is FQGNSA. The CDR3 spans 14 residues. The V gene lost 1 base and the J gene lost 5 bases, with 9 bases spanning the gap.